Reported below is one TCR beta chain. Libraries were prepared by immunoSEQ multiplex PCR; TCRdb keeps only in-frame clonotypes and omits some of them. The sample has approximately 49,000 clones, 84% seen once. This sample stems from a study of blood T cell repertoires in COVID-19. There are 16 residues in the CDR3. Germline loops: CDR1 ENHRY, CDR2 SYGVKD. With 0 bases clipped from V and 6 bases from J, the junction kept 5 bases outside the gene matches. The source is a man in his forties or fifties with acute or convalescent COVID-19. V is TRBV10-3 and J is TRBJ1-6; TRBD1 agrees at 7 bases. The sequenced material came from peripheral blood. CDR3 loop: CAISESKGAINSPLHF. CDR3 nucleotides: TGTGCCATCAGTGAGTCGAAGGGGGCGATTAATTCACCCCTCCACTTT.